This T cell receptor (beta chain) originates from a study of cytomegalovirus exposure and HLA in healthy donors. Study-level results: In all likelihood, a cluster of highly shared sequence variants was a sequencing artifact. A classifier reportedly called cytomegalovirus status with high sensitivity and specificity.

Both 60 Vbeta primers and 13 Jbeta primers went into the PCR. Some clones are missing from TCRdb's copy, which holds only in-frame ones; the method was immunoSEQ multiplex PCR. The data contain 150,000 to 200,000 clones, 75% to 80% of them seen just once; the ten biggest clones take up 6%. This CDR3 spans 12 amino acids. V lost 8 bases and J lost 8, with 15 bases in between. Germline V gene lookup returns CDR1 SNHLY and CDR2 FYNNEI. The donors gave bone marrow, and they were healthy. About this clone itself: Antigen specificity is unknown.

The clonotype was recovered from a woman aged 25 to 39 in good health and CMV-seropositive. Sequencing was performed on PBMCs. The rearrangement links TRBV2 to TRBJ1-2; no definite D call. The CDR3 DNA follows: TGTGCCAGCGCGGGCAGCCCTATGGGCTACACCTTC. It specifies CASAGSPMGYTF.